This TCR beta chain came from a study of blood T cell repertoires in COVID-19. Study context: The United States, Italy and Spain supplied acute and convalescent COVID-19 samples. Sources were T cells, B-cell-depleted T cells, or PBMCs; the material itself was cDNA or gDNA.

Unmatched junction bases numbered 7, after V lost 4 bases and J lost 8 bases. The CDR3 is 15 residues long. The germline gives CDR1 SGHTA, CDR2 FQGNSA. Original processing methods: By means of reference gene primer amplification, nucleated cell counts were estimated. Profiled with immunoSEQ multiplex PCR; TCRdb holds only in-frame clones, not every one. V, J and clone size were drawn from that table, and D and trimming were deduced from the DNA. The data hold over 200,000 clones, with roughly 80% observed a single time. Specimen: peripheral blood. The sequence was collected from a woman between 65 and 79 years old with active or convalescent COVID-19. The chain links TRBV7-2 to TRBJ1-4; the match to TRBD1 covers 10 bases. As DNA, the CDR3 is TGTGCCAGCAGCTCAAGACAGGGGGCGTGGGAAAAACTGTTTTTT. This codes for CASSSRQGAWEKLFF.